The 27 T cell receptor beta chains presented below share a single source sample, sequenced in a study of blood T cell repertoires in COVID-19. Libraries were prepared by immunoSEQ multiplex PCR; TCRdb keeps only in-frame clonotypes and omits some of them. This table holds approximately 390,000 clones, around 90% found once. Sequenced: peripheral blood. These receptor sequences come from a man between 18 and 35 years old with active or convalescent COVID-19.

This chain connects TRBV28 to TRBJ1-1, with a tentative D call TRBD1 (5 bases). The CDR3 is made up of 12 amino acids. With 5 bases removed from V and 5 bases from J, the gap between germline ends came to 9 bases. Germline assignment: CDR1 MDHEN and CDR2 SYDVKM. The CDR3 DNA is TGTGCCAGCAGTGCAGGGTTAACTGAAGCTTTCTTT. Amino acids: CASSAGLTEAFF.

The V and J genes are TRBV6-6 and TRBJ1-5, with 7 bases lining up with TRBD1. Germline assignment: CDR1 MNHNY and CDR2 SVGAGI (reference sequence). Germline trimming cut 7 bases from V and 2 bases from J; bases unmatched to any gene: 8. This CDR3 is 15 amino acids long. The CDR3 bases are TGTGCCAGCACCACAGGGGATGGGGGCAATCAGCCCCAGCATTTT. Translated: CASTTGDGGNQPQHF.

This chain links TRBV18 with TRBJ1-2; 8 nucleotides agree with TRBD1. Germline values: CDR1 KGHSH, CDR2 LQKENI. CDR3 length equals 17 residues. V shed 1 base, J shed 1 base, and the junction held 8 bases outside the gene matches. CDR3: CASSPLGRGQGNYGYTF. Here the CDR3 DNA reads TGTGCCAGCTCACCACTTGGCAGGGGGCAGGGTAACTATGGCTACACCTTC. The complete variable domain, with remaining parts taken from reference TRBV18 and TRBJ1-2, reads NAGVMQNPRHLVRRRGQEARLRCSPMKGHSHVYWYRQLPEEGLKFMVYLQKENIIDESGMPKERFSAEFPKEGPSILRIQQVVRGDSAAYFCASSPLGRGQGNYGYTFGSGTRLTVV.

The V gene is TRBV10-3, the J gene TRBJ1-4; 10 nucleotides line up with TRBD1. Germline CDR1 is ENHRY and CDR2 is SYGVKD. This CDR3 comprises 16 residues. V was pared by 3 bases and J by 3 bases, with 4 bases of the junction left unmatched. The CDR3 DNA sequence: TGTGCCATCAGTGAAGCAGGGACAGGGGCTAATGAAAAACTGTTTTTT. This gives the protein CAISEAGTGANEKLFF.

V gene TRBV13 combines with J gene TRBJ2-5, with 7 bases fitting TRBD1. Germline trimming cut 4 bases from V and 2 bases from J; bases unmatched to any gene: 4. Germline V lookup: CDR1 PRHDT, CDR2 FYEKMQ (reference sequence). The CDR3 spans 14 residues. CDR3 nucleotide sequence: TGTGCCAGCAGCTCGACAGGGAAACAAGAGACCCAGTACTTC. Protein product: CASSSTGKQETQYF.

This rearrangement joins TRBV19 to TRBJ2-1; TRBD2 matches 15 bases. J was trimmed by 7 bases and V by 7 bases; bases with no gene match: 8. The germline V gene encodes CDR1 LNHDA and CDR2 SQIVND (reference sequence). The CDR3 is 16 residues long. This CDR3 reads CASTNLGLAGGNEQFF. In nucleotides, the CDR3 is TGTGCCAGTACCAATCTCGGACTAGCGGGGGGGAATGAGCAGTTCTTC.

The chain recombines TRBV6-5 with TRBJ1-6; D is ambiguous. The CDR3 contains 14 residues. V lost 6 bases to trimming and J lost 11 bases, with 17 bases between them. The germline gives CDR1 MNHEY, CDR2 SVGAGI. The CDR3 nucleotides read TGTGCCAGCAGGACACGGGAGGCCCGGACACCCCTCCACTTT. Protein product: CASRTREARTPLHF.

This clone turned up a few times. CDR3 nucleotide sequence: TGTGCCAGCAGCCAAGAGGGGGCCGGCGAGCAGTACTTC. It is translated as CASSQEGAGEQYF. V gene TRBV4-2 combines with J gene TRBJ2-7, with D possibly being TRBD1 (6 bases). CDR3 length: 13 amino acids. CDR1 is LGHNA and CDR2 is YNFKEQ in the germline V gene. Deletions cut 0 bases from V and 6 bases from J, with 9 bases between.

This rearrangement joins TRBV27 to TRBJ1-4; no reliable D call. V was pared by 5 bases and J by 0 bases, with 10 bases between. Germline CDR1 MNHEY, CDR2 SMNVEV (reference sequence). CDR3 size: 15 residues. CDR3 region: CASSLRTPTNEKLFF. In DNA form, the CDR3 reads TGTGCCAGCAGTCTCCGTACTCCAACTAATGAAAAACTGTTTTTT.

The chain carries TRBV28 and TRBJ2-7; TRBD1 is a possible D gene (7 bases). CDR1 and CDR2 from the germline V gene are MDHEN and SYDVKM. This CDR3 has 14 amino acids. Trimming took 6 bases from V and 7 from J, leaving 19 bases between them. The CDR3 coding sequence is TGTGCCAGCAGACCTGGGACAGCCCGGGAGGAGCAGTACTTC. This gives the protein CASRPGTAREEQYF. The full variable domain, in which reference TRBV28 and TRBJ2-7 provide the parts outside the CDR3, is DVKVTQSSRYLVKRTGEKVFLECVQDMDHENMFWYRQDPGLGLRLIYFSYDVKMKEKGDIPEGYSVSREKKERFSLILESASTNQTSMYLCASRPGTAREEQYFGPGTRLTVT.

The chain is built from TRBV9 and TRBJ1-5; no clear D. Germline assignment: CDR1 SGDLS and CDR2 YYNGEE. The CDR3 loop spans 13 amino acids. Trimming pared 0 bases from V and 7 bases from J, leaving 8 bases between. The CDR3 sequence: CASSVDFHQPQHF. For the CDR3, the DNA is TGTGCCAGCAGCGTAGACTTTCACCAGCCCCAGCATTTT.

The genes are TRBV28 and TRBJ1-1; D unresolved. Germline V gene sequence: CDR1 MDHEN, CDR2 SYDVKM. The CDR3 runs 13 residues. Trimming stripped 8 bases from V and 4 bases from J, with 14 bases between. The CDR3 reads CASCLSRGTEAFF. DNA for the CDR3: TGTGCCAGCTGTCTCTCCCGGGGCACTGAAGCTTTCTTT.

The J gene is TRBJ2-3, the V gene TRBV6-5, with TRBD1 matching over 8 bases. The J segment lost 4 bases and the V segment lost 10 bases, leaving 4 bases of the junction unmatched. CDR1 MNHEY and CDR2 SVGAGI come from the germline V gene. The CDR3 consists of 12 residues. The CDR3 region is CATHRGADTQYF. The CDR3, as DNA: TGTGCCACCCACAGGGGGGCAGATACGCAGTATTTT.

The J gene is TRBJ2-1, the V gene TRBV2; 9 positions match TRBD2. This CDR3 is built from 17 residues. The germline CDR1 and CDR2 sequences are SNHLY and FYNNEI. Trimming cost V 6 bases and J 7 bases; bases outside gene matches: 16. The CDR3: CASRDDSGSGRRNEQFF. The CDR3, as DNA: TGTGCCAGCAGAGACGATTCCGGTAGCGGGAGACGGAATGAGCAGTTCTTC.

V and J are TRBV6-2 or TRBV6-3 and TRBJ1-5; D is ambiguous. V dropped 5 bases and J dropped 6 bases, with 8 bases sitting between them. The germline CDR1 and CDR2 sequences are MNHEY and SVGEGT. The CDR3 consists of 12 residues. CDR3 sequence reads: CASSREVQPQHF. CDR3 coding DNA: TGTGCCAGCAGTAGGGAGGTTCAGCCCCAGCATTTT.

The chain links TRBV7-3 to TRBJ2-3; 7 nucleotides align to TRBD1. V shed 7 bases and J 0 bases; nucleotides not matched to a gene: 10. Germline V gene lookup returns CDR1 SGHTA and CDR2 FQGTGA. CDR3 length: 16 amino acids. The CDR3 DNA follows: TGTGCCAGCAAACCCGAGGGGGCGGCTAGCACAGATACGCAGTATTTT. This codes for CASKPEGAASTDTQYF.

Notes on this clone: The sample carries other DNA sequences with the same CDR3. The chain uses TRBV7-2 and TRBJ1-3; D uncertain. Germline CDR1 is SGHTA and CDR2 is FQGNSA. The CDR3 is 15 residues long. V lost 0 bases and J 4 bases, leaving 10 bases between the germline ends. Here the CDR3 reads CASSLAGGSGNTIYF. For the CDR3, the DNA is TGTGCCAGCAGCTTAGCCGGAGGTTCCGGAAACACCATATATTTT. Looking up the rest from reference TRBV7-2 and TRBJ1-3 gives the full variable domain: GAGVSQSPSNKVTEKGKDVELRCDPISGHTALYWYRQSLGQGLEFLIYFQGNSAPDKSGLPSDRFSAERTGGSVSTLTIQRTQQEDSAVYLCASSLAGGSGNTIYFGEGSWLTVV.

The chain joins TRBV6-5 to TRBJ2-3; 7 nucleotides match TRBD2. There are 15 residues in the CDR3. The germline gives CDR1 MNHEY, CDR2 SVGAGI. Trimming at V came to 0 bases and at J to 8 bases, leaving 8 bases not matched to a gene. For the CDR3, the DNA is TGTGCCAGCAGTTACTCGGCTAGCGGCCTCTTTACGCAGTATTTT. Amino acid sequence: CASSYSASGLFTQYF.

The chain links TRBV5-1 to TRBJ2-1; possibly TRBD1 for D (6 bases). V was clipped by 1 base and J by 4 bases, with 15 bases between them. The CDR3 contains 16 residues. Per the germline V gene, CDR1 is SGHRS and CDR2 is YFSETQ. The CDR3 sequence: CASSLFQGKGYNEQFF. The CDR3 DNA sequence: TGCGCCAGCAGCTTGTTCCAGGGGAAGGGTTACAATGAGCAGTTCTTC.

In DNA form, the CDR3 reads TGTGCCAGCACCCCGGGACAGGGGGCTCAGCCCCAGCATTTT. This encodes CASTPGQGAQPQHF. The chain links TRBV6-5 to TRBJ1-5; 12 positions match TRBD1. CDR1 and CDR2 from the germline V gene are MNHEY and SVGAGI. The CDR3 length is 14 residues. J gave up 6 bases and V 7 bases, and 4 bases lay outside the gene matches.

The V and J genes are TRBV6-5 and TRBJ1-6; the match to TRBD1 covers 7 bases. The J segment lost 5 bases and the V segment lost 11 bases, leaving 6 bases of the junction unmatched. Germline-derived CDR1 and CDR2 are MNHEY and SVGAGI. This CDR3 has 13 amino acids. The CDR3 spells CAGGQLDNSPLHF. CDR3 nucleotide sequence: TGTGCCGGGGGACAGCTGGATAATTCACCCCTCCACTTT.

The chain employs TRBV18 and TRBJ2-5; a possible D gene is TRBD1 (6 bases). Trimming shortened V by 5 bases and J by 0 bases, and 10 bases separated the two germline ends. Looked up from germline, CDR1 is KGHSH and CDR2 is LQKENI. The CDR3 is made up of 14 amino acids. In DNA form, the CDR3 reads TGTGCCAGCTCAAAATACAGGGACCAAGAGACCCAGTACTTC. Translating it yields CASSKYRDQETQYF.

The CDR3 reads CASSLADGDLYGYTF. For the CDR3, the DNA is TGTGCCAGCAGCTTGGCAGACGGAGACTTATATGGCTACACCTTC. The rearrangement links TRBV5-4 to TRBJ1-2; D is ambiguous. The CDR3 contains 15 residues. Germline lookup yields CDR1 SGHNT and CDR2 YYREEE (reference sequence). The germline V and J ends were trimmed by 0 bases and 5 bases, with 14 bases remaining between them. The variable domain in full, with the rest retrieved from reference TRBV5-4 and TRBJ1-2, is ETGVTQSPTHLIKTRGQQVTLRCSSQSGHNTVSWYQQALGQGPQFIFQYYREEENGRGNFPPRFSGLQFPNYSSELNVNALELDDSALYLCASSLADGDLYGYTFGSGTRLTVV.

The chain combines TRBV5-8 with TRBJ1-5; TRBD1 agrees at 8 bases. Germline V gene sequence: CDR1 SGHTS, CDR2 YDEGEE. The V gene end was trimmed by 0 bases and the J gene end by 4 bases; junction bases not matched to a gene: 12. CDR3 length: 18 residues. CDR3 DNA sequence: TGTGCCAGCAGCTTGGAACTGGACAGGGAAAGTAGGAATCAGCCCCAGCATTTT. It translates to CASSLELDRESRNQPQHF.

Comments on this clone: Other DNA variants within this sample encode the same CDR3. The genes are TRBV6-5 and TRBJ2-1; D not resolved. Trimming removed 7 bases at V and 0 bases at J, with 7 bases between. CDR1 is MNHEY, CDR2 SVGAGI, per germline. The CDR3 runs to 13 residues. The CDR3 is CASTRSSYNEQFF. The DNA of the CDR3 is TGTGCCAGCACACGGAGCTCCTACAATGAGCAGTTCTTC.

J is TRBJ2-2 and V is TRBV2, with TRBD1 as a possible D gene (5 bases). The CDR3 length is 14 residues. V shed 5 bases and J shed 1 base, with 8 bases lying between them. The germline V gene encodes CDR1 SNHLY and CDR2 FYNNEI. The CDR3 DNA reads TGTGCCAGCAGTTTAGACAGGAACACCGGGGAGCTGTTTTTT. Translating gives CASSLDRNTGELFF.

This rearrangement joins TRBV12-3 or TRBV12-4 to TRBJ1-2; no definite D call. V lost 4 bases and J lost 5, with 11 bases in between. This CDR3 is 13 amino acids long. The CDR3 nucleotides read TGTGCCAGCAGTTCACCAGGTGTTTATGGCTACACCTTC. Amino acids: CASSSPGVYGYTF.